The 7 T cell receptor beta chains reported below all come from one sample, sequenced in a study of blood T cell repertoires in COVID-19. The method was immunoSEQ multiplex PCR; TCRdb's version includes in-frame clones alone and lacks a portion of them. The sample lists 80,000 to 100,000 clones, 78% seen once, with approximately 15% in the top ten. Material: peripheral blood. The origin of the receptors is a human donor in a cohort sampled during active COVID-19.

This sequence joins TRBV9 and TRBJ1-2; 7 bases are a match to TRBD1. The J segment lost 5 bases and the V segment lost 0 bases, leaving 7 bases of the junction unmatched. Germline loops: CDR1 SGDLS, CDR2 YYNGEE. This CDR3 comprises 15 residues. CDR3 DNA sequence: TGTGCCAGCAGCGTAGTCGGGACAGATCCTTATGGCTACACCTTC. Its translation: CASSVVGTDPYGYTF. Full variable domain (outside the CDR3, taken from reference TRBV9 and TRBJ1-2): DSGVTQTPKHLITATGQRVTLRCSPRSGDLSVYWYQQSLDQGLQFLIQYYNGEERAKGNILERFSAQQFPDLHSELNLSSLELGDSALYFCASSVVGTDPYGYTFGSGTRLTVV.

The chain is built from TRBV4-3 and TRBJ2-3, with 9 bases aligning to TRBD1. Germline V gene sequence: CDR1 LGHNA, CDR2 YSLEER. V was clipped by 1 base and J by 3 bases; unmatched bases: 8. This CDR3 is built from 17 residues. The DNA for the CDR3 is TGCGCCAGCAGCCAAGGCAAGGGACAGGGTTTTACAGATACGCAGTATTTT. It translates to CASSQGKGQGFTDTQYF.

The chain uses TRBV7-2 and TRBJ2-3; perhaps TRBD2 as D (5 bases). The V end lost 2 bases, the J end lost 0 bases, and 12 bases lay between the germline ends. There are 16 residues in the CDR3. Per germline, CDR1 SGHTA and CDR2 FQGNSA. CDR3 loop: CASSLPRAGSTDTQYF. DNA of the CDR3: TGTGCCAGCAGCTTACCCCGGGCGGGCAGCACAGATACGCAGTATTTT.

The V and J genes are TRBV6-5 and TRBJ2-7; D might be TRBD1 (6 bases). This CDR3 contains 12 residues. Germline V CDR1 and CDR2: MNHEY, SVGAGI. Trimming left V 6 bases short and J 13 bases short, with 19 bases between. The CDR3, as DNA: TGTGCCAGCAGGCCCTCGAGGGACACTTTCTACTTC. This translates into CASRPSRDTFYF.

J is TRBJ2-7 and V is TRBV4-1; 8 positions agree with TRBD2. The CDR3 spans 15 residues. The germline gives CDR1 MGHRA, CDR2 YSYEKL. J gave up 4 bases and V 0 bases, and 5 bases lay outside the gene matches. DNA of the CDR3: TGCGCCAGCAGCCAAGATAGCAGCGGGAGTTACGAGCAGTACGTC. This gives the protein CASSQDSSGSYEQYV.

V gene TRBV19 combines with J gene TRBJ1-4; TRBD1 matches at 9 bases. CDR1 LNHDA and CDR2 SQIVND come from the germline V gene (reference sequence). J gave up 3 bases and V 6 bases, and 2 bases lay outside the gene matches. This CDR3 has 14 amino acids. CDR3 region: CASSWDRANEKLFF. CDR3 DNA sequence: TGTGCCAGTAGCTGGGACAGGGCTAATGAAAAACTGTTTTTT. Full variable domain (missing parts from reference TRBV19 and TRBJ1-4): DGGITQSPKYLFRKEGQNVTLSCEQNLNHDAMYWYRQDPGQGLRLIYYSQIVNDFQKGDIAEGYSVSREKKESFPLTVTSAQKNPTAFYLCASSWDRANEKLFFGSGTQLSVL.

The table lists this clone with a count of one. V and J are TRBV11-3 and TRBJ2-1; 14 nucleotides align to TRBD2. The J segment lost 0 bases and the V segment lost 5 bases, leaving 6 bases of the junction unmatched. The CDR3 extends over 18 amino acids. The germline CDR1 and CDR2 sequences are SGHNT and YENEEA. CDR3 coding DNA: TGTGCCAGCAGCGTTGGACTAGCGGGAGGTATCTCCTACAATGAGCAGTTCTTC. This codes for CASSVGLAGGISYNEQFF.